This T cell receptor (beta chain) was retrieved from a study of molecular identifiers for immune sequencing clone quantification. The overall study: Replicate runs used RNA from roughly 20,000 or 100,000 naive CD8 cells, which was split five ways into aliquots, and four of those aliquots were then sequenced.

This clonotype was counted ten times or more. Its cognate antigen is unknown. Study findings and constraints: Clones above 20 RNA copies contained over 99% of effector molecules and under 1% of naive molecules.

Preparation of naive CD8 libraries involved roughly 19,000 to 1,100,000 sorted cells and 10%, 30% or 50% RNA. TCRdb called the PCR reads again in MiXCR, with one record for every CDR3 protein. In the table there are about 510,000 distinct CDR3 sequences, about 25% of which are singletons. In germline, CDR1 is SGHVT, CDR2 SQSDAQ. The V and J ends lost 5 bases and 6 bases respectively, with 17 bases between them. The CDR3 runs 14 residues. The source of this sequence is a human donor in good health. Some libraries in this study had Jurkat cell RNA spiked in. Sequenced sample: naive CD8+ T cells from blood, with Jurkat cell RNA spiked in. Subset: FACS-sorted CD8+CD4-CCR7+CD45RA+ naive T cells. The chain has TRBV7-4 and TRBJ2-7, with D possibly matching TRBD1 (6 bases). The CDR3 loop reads CASSANRAFCEQYF. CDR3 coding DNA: TGTGCCAGCAGCGCAAACAGGGCTTTCTGCGAGCAGTACTTC. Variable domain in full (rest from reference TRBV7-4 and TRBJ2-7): GAGVSQSPRYKVAKRGRDVALRCDSISGHVTLYWYRQTLGQGSEVLTYSQSDAQRDKSGRPSGRFSAERPERSVSTLKIQRTEQGDSAVYLCASSANRAFCEQYFGPGTRLTVT.